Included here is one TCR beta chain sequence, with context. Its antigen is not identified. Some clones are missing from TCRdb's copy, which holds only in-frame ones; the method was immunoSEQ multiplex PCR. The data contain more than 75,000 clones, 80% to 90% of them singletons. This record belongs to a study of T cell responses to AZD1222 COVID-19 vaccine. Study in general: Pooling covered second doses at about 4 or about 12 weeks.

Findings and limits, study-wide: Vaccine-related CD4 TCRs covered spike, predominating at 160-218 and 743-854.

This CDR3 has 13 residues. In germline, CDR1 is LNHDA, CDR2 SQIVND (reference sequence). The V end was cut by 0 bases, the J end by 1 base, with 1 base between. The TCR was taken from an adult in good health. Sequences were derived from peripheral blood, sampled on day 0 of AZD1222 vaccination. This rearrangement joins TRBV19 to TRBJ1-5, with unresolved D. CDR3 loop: CASSIESNQPQHF. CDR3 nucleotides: TGTGCCAGTAGTATAGAGAGCAATCAGCCCCAGCATTTT.